Below, 22 T cell receptor beta chains from the same sample are listed, as sequenced in a study of blood T cell repertoires in COVID-19. Using immunoSEQ multiplex PCR, the repertoire was profiled, and TCRdb retains in-frame clones only, with some absent. Of fewer than 200,000 clones in the sample, 81% were seen once. The sequenced sample consisted of peripheral blood. These receptors all come from a middle-aged woman with COVID-19, enrolled during active disease.

Here the CDR3 reads CSVDVGQGAYEQYF. CDR3 sequence (DNA): TGCAGCGTTGATGTAGGACAGGGGGCGTACGAGCAGTACTTC. The rearrangement joins TRBV29-1 to TRBJ2-7, with 11 nucleotides matching TRBD1. Germline trimming cut 3 bases from V and 4 bases from J; bases unmatched to any gene: 5. The germline V gene encodes CDR1 SQVTM and CDR2 ANQGSEA. CDR3 size: 14 residues.

V is TRBV11-2 and J is TRBJ2-1; 13 bases are shared with TRBD2. The V gene's germline CDR1 is SGHAT and CDR2 FQNNGV. The CDR3 length is 18 residues. With 5 bases clipped from V and 3 bases from J, the junction kept 10 bases outside the gene matches. This chain's CDR3 is CASSPLRGTSGDYNEQFF. DNA for the CDR3: TGTGCCAGCAGCCCTCTTAGGGGGACTAGCGGGGACTACAATGAGCAGTTCTTC.

The sample holds a few counts of this clone. The CDR3 loop is CASSDSPGGLSGANVLTF. For the CDR3, the DNA is TGTGCCAGCAGTGACTCGCCAGGGGGCCTCTCTGGGGCCAACGTCCTGACTTTC. The rearrangement uses TRBV6-4 and TRBJ2-6, with 8 bases lining up with TRBD1. The germline gives CDR1 MRHNA, CDR2 SNTAGT. The junction had 4 bases not matched to a gene; V was cut back by 0 bases and J by 0 bases. CDR3 length equals 18 residues.

This clone was detected once. The CDR3 spells CASSETRGLGGYTF. In DNA form, the CDR3 reads TGTGCCAGCAGTGAGACCCGGGGTTTAGGTGGCTACACCTTC. This sequence joins TRBV2 and TRBJ1-2; D is unclear. Trimming stripped 3 bases from V and 7 bases from J, with 15 bases between. The CDR3 contains 14 residues. From germline, CDR1 is SNHLY and CDR2 FYNNEI.

The J gene is TRBJ1-4, the V gene TRBV15; D remains ambiguous. CDR3 length equals 15 residues. Trimming removed 2 bases from V and 3 bases from J, with 10 bases in between. The germline V gene encodes CDR1 LNHNV and CDR2 YYDKDF (reference sequence). CDR3 loop: CATSRPRGANEKLFF. CDR3 DNA sequence: TGTGCCACCAGCAGACCGCGCGGGGCTAATGAAAAACTGTTTTTT. The complete variable domain, with remaining parts taken from reference TRBV15 and TRBJ1-4, reads DAMVIQNPRYQVTQFGKPVTLSCSQTLNHNVMYWYQQKSSQAPKLLFHYYDKDFNNEADTPDNFQSRRPNTSFCFLDIRSPGLGDTAMYLCATSRPRGANEKLFFGSGTQLSVL.

CDR3 in amino acids: CASSVDKGTLGEKLFF. Written as DNA, the CDR3 is TGTGCCAGCAGCGTAGATAAAGGGACTCTGGGCGAAAAACTGTTTTTT. The genes are TRBV9 and TRBJ1-4; possible D gene TRBD1, 5 bases. Germline V CDR1 and CDR2: SGDLS, YYNGEE. This CDR3 has 16 residues. Between the trimmed V and J ends, which lost 0 bases and 8 bases, there was a span of 17 bases.

The rearrangement uses TRBV11-2 and TRBJ2-5; 11 bases agree with TRBD2. The CDR3 has 15 amino acids. Germline values: CDR1 SGHAT, CDR2 FQNNGV. The ends lost 4 bases at V and 5 bases at J; junction bases unmatched: 6. DNA of the CDR3: TGTGCCAGCAGCTCTATACTAGCGGGAGCGGAGACCCAGTACTTC. The encoded protein is CASSSILAGAETQYF.

This chain connects TRBV7-2 to TRBJ1-6; 8 bases line up with TRBD1. Germline V gives CDR1 SGHTA, CDR2 FQGNSA. The CDR3 spans 16 residues. V shed 4 bases and J 6 bases; nucleotides not matched to a gene: 8. CDR3 in amino acids: CASSSRRDRLNSPLHF. DNA of the CDR3: TGTGCCAGCAGCTCCCGGAGGGACAGGCTTAATTCACCCCTCCACTTT.

This rearrangement joins TRBV28 to TRBJ1-5, with no clear D. Trimming removed 7 bases at V and 2 bases at J, with 6 bases between. CDR1 is MDHEN, CDR2 SYDVKM, per germline. The CDR3 consists of 12 residues. The chain's CDR3 is CASNEGNQPQHF. In DNA form, the CDR3 reads TGTGCCAGCAATGAGGGCAATCAGCCCCAGCATTTT.

DNA for the CDR3: TGTGCCAGCAGTTACTTGGCGGGACAGGGGGTTCAATTGGCGAACATTCAGTACTTC. It encodes CASSYLAGQGVQLANIQYF. This chain joins TRBV2 and TRBJ2-4; the match to TRBD1 covers 11 bases. Trimming took 5 bases from V and 7 from J; bases not matched to a gene: 19. The CDR3 sequence is 19 residues long. In germline, CDR1 is SNHLY, CDR2 FYNNEI.

This sequence joins TRBV2 and TRBJ1-1; tentative D call: TRBD1 (6 bases). The germline V and J ends were trimmed by 3 bases and 0 bases, with 8 bases remaining between them. The CDR3 contains 14 residues. CDR1 is SNHLY and CDR2 is FYNNEI in the germline V gene. CDR3 sequence: CASSETGLNTEAFF. The CDR3 region has the DNA TGTGCCAGCAGTGAGACAGGACTGAACACTGAAGCTTTCTTT.

The chain has TRBV27 and TRBJ2-1; TRBD2 aligns across 7 bases. V shed 6 bases, J shed 5 bases, and the junction held 10 bases outside the gene matches. This CDR3 region has 15 residues. The germline V gene has CDR1 MNHEY and CDR2 SMNVEV (reference sequence). In nucleotides, the CDR3 is TGTGCCAGCAGCTTTCGGGGGAGGGGAAACAATGAGCAGTTCTTC. Residues: CASSFRGRGNNEQFF.

The V and J genes are TRBV5-1 and TRBJ2-7; 12 positions agree with TRBD1. In germline, CDR1 is SGHRS, CDR2 YFSETQ. Trimming took 0 bases from V and 2 from J; bases not matched to a gene: 3. The CDR3 is 16 residues long. The CDR3 here is CASSLVGQGAAYEQYF. Here the CDR3 DNA reads TGCGCCAGCAGCTTGGTGGGACAGGGGGCCGCCTACGAGCAGTACTTC.

The chain uses TRBV10-1 and TRBJ2-3; the D is unclear. The V end was cut by 3 bases, the J end by 6 bases, with 7 bases between. There are 12 residues in the CDR3. Germline CDR1 and CDR2: WNHNN and SYGVQD (reference sequence). CDR3 bases: TGCGCCAGCAGTGACCCTGAGGATACGCAGTATTTT. Translating gives CASSDPEDTQYF.

The chain recombines TRBV19 with TRBJ2-7; 7 bases are shared with TRBD2. The trim removed 3 bases at V and 5 bases at J, leaving 4 bases unmatched. Looked up from germline, CDR1 is LNHDA and CDR2 is SQIVND (reference sequence). CDR3 length: 13 amino acids. Here the CDR3 DNA reads TGTGCCAGTAGTATGGGAGGGGTGGACGAGCAGTACTTC. It specifies CASSMGGVDEQYF.

This rearrangement joins TRBV28 to TRBJ2-1; 9 bases fit TRBD1. The V and J ends lost 6 bases and 0 bases, in that order; junction bases with no gene match: 9. The V gene's germline CDR1 is MDHEN and CDR2 SYDVKM. This CDR3 spans 17 amino acids. The CDR3 DNA reads as TGTGCCAGCAGCCGGGGACAGGGAGTCGGCTCCTACAATGAGCAGTTCTTC. Amino acid sequence: CASSRGQGVGSYNEQFF.

This clone was picked up a small number of times. The chain combines TRBV3-1 (or the pseudogene TRBV3-2) with TRBJ1-2; D gene ambiguous. The CDR3 is 14 amino acids. Germline lookup yields CDR1 LGHDT and CDR2 YNNKEL (reference sequence). The ends were cut back, 4 bases at V and 3 bases at J, with 12 bases in the middle. The CDR3 DNA reads as TGTGCCAGCAGCCCCCGGCCGGGTGACTATGGCTACACCTTC. This encodes CASSPRPGDYGYTF.

The V gene is TRBV27, the J gene TRBJ2-1; 10 bases map to TRBD1. The trim removed 7 bases at V and 7 bases at J, leaving 10 bases unmatched. Germline V gene lookup returns CDR1 MNHEY and CDR2 SMNVEV (reference sequence). This CDR3 has 15 amino acids. CDR3 region: CASIGDRGVANEQFF. CDR3 in DNA: TGTGCCAGCATAGGGGACAGGGGAGTTGCGAATGAGCAGTTCTTC.

The genes are TRBV4-1 and TRBJ1-1; D uncertain. This CDR3 region has 15 residues. V dropped 1 base and J dropped 0 bases, with 9 bases sitting between them. Looked up from germline, CDR1 is MGHRA and CDR2 is YSYEKL. CDR3 loop: CASSQGQRLNTEAFF. The CDR3 DNA is TGCGCCAGCAGCCAAGGGCAACGCCTGAACACTGAAGCTTTCTTT.

The chain joins TRBV28 to TRBJ2-4, with TRBD2 as a possible D gene (6 bases). The CDR3 is 16 amino acids. Trimming took 6 bases from V and 8 from J, leaving 23 bases between them. Looked up from germline, CDR1 is MDHEN and CDR2 is SYDVKM. The CDR3 bases are TGTGCCAGCAGCACCATGGGGGGACCGAAACCGGACATTCAGTACTTC. The encoded protein is CASSTMGGPKPDIQYF.

This chain uses TRBV2 with TRBJ2-5; 7 nucleotides line up with TRBD1. The CDR3 runs 14 residues. Germline CDR1 SNHLY, CDR2 FYNNEI. J was trimmed by 3 bases and V by 6 bases; bases with no gene match: 7. This chain's CDR3 is CASRTGFEKETQYF. The DNA of the CDR3 is TGTGCCAGCAGGACAGGGTTCGAGAAAGAGACCCAGTACTTC. The whole variable domain, filled in from reference TRBV2 and TRBJ2-5, reads EPEVTQTPSHQVTQMGQEVILRCVPISNHLYFYWYRQILGQKVEFLVSFYNNEISEKSEIFDDQFSVERPDGSNFTLKIRSTKLEDSAMYFCASRTGFEKETQYFGPGTRLLVL.

The chain combines TRBV27 with TRBJ1-5, with D possibly TRBD1 on 5 matching bases. The germline V gene encodes CDR1 MNHEY and CDR2 SMNVEV (reference sequence). CDR3 length equals 14 residues. Trimming shortened V by 6 bases and J by 6 bases, and 15 bases separated the two germline ends. DNA of the CDR3: TGTGCCAGCAGGTCGGGGGACGCAGCTCAGCCCCAGCATTTT. This sequence encodes CASRSGDAAQPQHF.